This T cell receptor beta chain is from a study of CD8 T cells in ankylosing spondylitis. General study points: Significant enrichment of disease-linked clones was reported in matched ankylosing spondylitis synovial fluid. Characteristic, it appeared, of ankylosing spondylitis blood was a TCR beta motif of roughly eight highly homologous variants. Earlier authors reported some of these motif variants in reactive arthritis synovial fluid and blood.

In TCRdb, the 5' RACE reads were re-called with MiXCR into one record per CDR3 protein. The data hold hundreds of thousands of distinct CDR3 sequences, with around 11% observed a single time. This clonotype was counted between two and nine times. Its target is unknown. The CDR3 is made up of 16 amino acids. Trimming cost V 3 bases and J 4 bases, with 14 bases left between them. Looked up from germline, CDR1 is KGHDR and CDR2 is SFDVKD. V is TRBV24-1 and J is TRBJ2-2; D possibly corresponds to TRBD2 (5 bases). The sample consisted of blood, either unsorted or a sorted T cell fraction (not recorded which). This TCR came from a male donor with ankylosing spondylitis. The CDR3 protein is CATSDPVPRGTGELFF. The CDR3 bases are TGTGCCACCAGTGATCCCGTCCCTCGGGGCACCGGGGAGCTGTTTTTT.